The 19 T cell receptor beta chains reported below all come from one sample, sequenced in a study of CXCR3-negative and CXCR3-positive naive CD8 T cells. TRB cDNA libraries were made by UMI-labeled 5' RACE. With the 5' RACE reads reprocessed, TCRdb shows one record per CDR3 protein and no DNA. The sample data list about 39,000 distinct CDR3 sequences. Sequenced: naive CXCR3- CD8+ T cells from blood. Described subset: CD45RO-CCR7+CD27+CD95- naive CD8+ T cells lacking CXCR3 (TNR3-). Receptors originate from a human donor in good health. Some clones in this sample may be carry-over from other donors' samples.

This sequence joins TRBV7-9 and TRBJ2-7; TCRdb's D call, TRBD2, is unchecked because there is no DNA. The CDR3 loop spans 17 amino acids. The germline V gene has CDR1 SEHNR and CDR2 FQNEAQ (reference sequence). CDR3 in amino acids: CASSLLAGDKKSYEQYF.

The chain combines TRBV7-9 with TRBJ2-1; TCRdb outputs TRBD1, but without DNA this stays unchecked. The CDR3 runs to 16 residues. Germline V gives CDR1 SEHNR, CDR2 FQNEAQ (reference sequence). CDR3: CASNDLDRDLESEQFF.

The chain couples TRBV10-3 to TRBJ2-7. Germline V lookup: CDR1 ENHRY, CDR2 SYGVKD. The length of the CDR3 is 14 residues. CDR3: CAISESGEYYEQYF.

This chain links TRBV28 with TRBJ2-1; the D call of TRBD1 rests on TCRdb alone, since no DNA is present to check it. The CDR3 is made up of 16 amino acids. Germline V gene lookup returns CDR1 MDHEN and CDR2 SYDVKM. The CDR3 protein is CASSPPITGVSDEQFF.

The chain has TRBV6-6 and TRBJ1-1. The CDR3 runs to 11 residues. The germline gives CDR1 MNHNY, CDR2 SVGAGI (reference sequence). This CDR3 reads CASTEGPSAFF.

The chain combines TRBV29-1 with TRBJ2-4. The germline gives CDR1 SQVTM, CDR2 ANQGSEA. This CDR3 is built from 13 residues. CDR3 residues: CSVSYEAKNIQYF. Complete variable domain (other parts from reference TRBV29-1 and TRBJ2-4): SAVISQKPSRDICQRGTSLTIQCQVDSQVTMMFWYRQQPGQSLTLIATANQGSEATYESGFVIDKFPISRPNLTFSTLTVSNMSPEDSSIYLCSVSYEAKNIQYFGAGTRLSVL.

The chain uses TRBV28 and TRBJ2-2; TCRdb lists TRBD1, though no DNA is available to test this call. The CDR3 is 14 residues long. From germline, CDR1 is MDHEN and CDR2 SYDVKM. The CDR3 spells CASSSTGNTGELFF.

V is TRBV20-1 and J is TRBJ1-2. CDR1 is DFQATT and CDR2 is SNEGSKA in the germline V gene (reference sequence). This CDR3 contains 14 residues. The chain's CDR3 is CSARDRYSQDGYTF.

This chain joins TRBV28 and TRBJ2-7; TCRdb designates TRBD2, a call that cannot be tested without DNA. The CDR3 is 17 amino acids. Germline CDR1 reads MDHEN; CDR2 reads SYDVKM. CDR3 residues: CASSLPEMGPSSYEQYF.

The V and J genes are TRBV29-1 and TRBJ2-7; the D call of TRBD1 rests on TCRdb alone, since no DNA is present to check it. The CDR3 is 13 residues long. Germline V gene sequence: CDR1 SQVTM, CDR2 ANQGSEA. The CDR3 loop reads CSGYLQGSYEQYF.

The chain is built from TRBV6-1 and TRBJ2-7. The CDR3 is 14 amino acids. Germline-derived CDR1 and CDR2 are MNHNS and SASEGT. The chain's CDR3 is CASSVYQISYEQYF.

The rearrangement joins TRBV29-1 to TRBJ2-7. CDR1 is SQVTM, CDR2 ANQGSEA, per germline. This CDR3 is built from 13 residues. CDR3 region: CSVEEGNSYEQYF.

The chain combines TRBV20-1 with TRBJ2-7; TCRdb outputs TRBD2, but without DNA this stays unchecked. Germline CDR1 reads DFQATT; CDR2 reads SNEGSKA (reference sequence). The CDR3 covers 13 residues. CDR3 amino acids: CSAPRRLGYEQYF.

The rearrangement joins TRBV19 to TRBJ2-1; TCRdb's assignment of TRBD2 cannot be checked, as there is no DNA. The germline CDR1 and CDR2 sequences are LNHDA and SQIVND (reference sequence). The CDR3 covers 16 residues. The CDR3 here is CASRQEPGLADNEQFF.

The chain carries TRBV27 and TRBJ1-5; the D call of TRBD1 rests on TCRdb alone, since no DNA is present to check it. The CDR3 consists of 16 residues. The germline gives CDR1 MNHEY, CDR2 SMNVEV (reference sequence). CDR3 in amino acids: CASSPRTGDSNQPQHF.

This chain connects TRBV27 to TRBJ2-4; TCRdb designates TRBD1, a call that cannot be tested without DNA. The germline gives CDR1 MNHEY, CDR2 SMNVEV (reference sequence). The CDR3 has 14 amino acids. Here the CDR3 reads CASSVRDTGNIQYF.

The gene calls are TRBV7-2 and TRBJ2-1. This CDR3 has 15 amino acids. Germline CDR1 SGHTA, CDR2 FQGNSA. CDR3 sequence reads: CASSLGRGWNNEQFF.

The chain uses TRBV6-2 or TRBV6-3 and TRBJ2-2; TCRdb outputs TRBD1, but without DNA this stays unchecked. Germline CDR1 reads MNHEY; CDR2 reads SVGEGT. The CDR3 has 15 residues. The CDR3 protein is CASSEQGRDTGELFF.

The chain employs TRBV29-1 and TRBJ2-2; as DNA is missing, the TRBD2 call by TCRdb cannot be tested. Per germline, CDR1 SQVTM and CDR2 ANQGSEA. This CDR3 has 15 residues. CDR3: CSVELAAGNTGELFF.